This T cell receptor (beta chain) was profiled in a study of shared T cell receptors in the human thymus. CDR3 length equals 19 residues. Trimming removed 0 bases at V and 3 bases at J, with 21 bases between. The germline CDR1 and CDR2 sequences are MGHRA and YSYEKL. The assay was immunoSEQ multiplex PCR, and TCRdb's table has in-frame clones only and misses some. The sample shows over 65,000 clones, 90% to 95% of them seen only once. The source material was thymocytes. This sequence was found in a human donor. This rearrangement joins TRBV4-1 to TRBJ2-1; a possible D gene is TRBD2 (7 bases). The CDR3 sequence is CASSQDREFGRGLYNEQFF. In DNA, the CDR3 is TGCGCCAGCAGCCAAGATAGGGAATTCGGGCGGGGGCTCTACAATGAGCAGTTCTTC.